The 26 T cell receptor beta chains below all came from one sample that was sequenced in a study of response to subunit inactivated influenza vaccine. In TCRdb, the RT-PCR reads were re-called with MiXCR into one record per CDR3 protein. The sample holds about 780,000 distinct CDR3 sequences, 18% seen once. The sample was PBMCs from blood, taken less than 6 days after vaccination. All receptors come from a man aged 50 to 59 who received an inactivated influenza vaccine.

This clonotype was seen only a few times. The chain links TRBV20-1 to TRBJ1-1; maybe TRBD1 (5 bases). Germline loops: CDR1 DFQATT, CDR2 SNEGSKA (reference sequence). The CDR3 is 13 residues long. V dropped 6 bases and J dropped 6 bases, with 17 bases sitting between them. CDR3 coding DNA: TGCAGTGCACCCGGGACGGGAACGGCTGAAGCTTTCTTT. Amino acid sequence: CSAPGTGTAEAFF.

The CDR3 here is CASSYRGLGYEQYF. CDR3 in DNA: TGTGCCAGCAGTTACCGGGGTCTAGGGTACGAGCAGTACTTC. V and J are TRBV6-5 and TRBJ2-7, with D perhaps matching TRBD2 (5 bases). Germline CDR1 and CDR2: MNHEY and SVGAGI. The CDR3 has 14 residues. V was cut by 2 bases and J by 4 bases, with 12 bases left in between.

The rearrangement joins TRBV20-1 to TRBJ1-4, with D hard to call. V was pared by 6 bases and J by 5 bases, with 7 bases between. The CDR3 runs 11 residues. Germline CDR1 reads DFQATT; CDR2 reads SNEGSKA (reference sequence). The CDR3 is CSAVKNEKLFF. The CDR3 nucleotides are TGCAGTGCGGTGAAAAATGAAAAACTGTTTTTT.

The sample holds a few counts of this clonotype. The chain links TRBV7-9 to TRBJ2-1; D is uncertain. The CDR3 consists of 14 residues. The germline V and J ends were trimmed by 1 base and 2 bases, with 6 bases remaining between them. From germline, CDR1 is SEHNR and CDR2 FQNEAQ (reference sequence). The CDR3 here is CASSLGWAYNEQFF. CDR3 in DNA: TGTGCCAGCAGCTTAGGGTGGGCCTACAATGAGCAGTTCTTC. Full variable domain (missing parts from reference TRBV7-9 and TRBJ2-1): DTGVSQNPRHKITKRGQNVTFRCDPISEHNRLYWYRQTLGQGPEFLTYFQNEAQLEKSRLLSDRFSAERPKGSFSTLEIQRTEQGDSAMYLCASSLGWAYNEQFFGPGTRLTVL.

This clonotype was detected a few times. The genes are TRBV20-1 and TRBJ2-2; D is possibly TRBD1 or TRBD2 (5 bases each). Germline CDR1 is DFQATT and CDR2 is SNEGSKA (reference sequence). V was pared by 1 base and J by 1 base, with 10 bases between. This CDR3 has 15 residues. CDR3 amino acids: CSARVGTVNTGELFF. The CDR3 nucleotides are TGCAGTGCTAGAGTGGGGACGGTGAACACCGGGGAGCTGTTTTTT.

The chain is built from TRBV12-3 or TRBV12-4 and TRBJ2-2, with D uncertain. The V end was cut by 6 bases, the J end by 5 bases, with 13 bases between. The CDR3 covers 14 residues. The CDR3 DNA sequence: TGTGCCAGCAGCTTTCAACAATCTACCGGGGAGCTGTTTTTT. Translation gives CASSFQQSTGELFF.

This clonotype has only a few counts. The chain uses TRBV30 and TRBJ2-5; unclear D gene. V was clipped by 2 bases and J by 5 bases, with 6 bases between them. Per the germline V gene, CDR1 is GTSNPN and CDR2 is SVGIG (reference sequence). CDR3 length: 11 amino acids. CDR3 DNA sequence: TGTGCCTGGAGTCTGCCGGAGACCCAGTACTTC. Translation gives CAWSLPETQYF.

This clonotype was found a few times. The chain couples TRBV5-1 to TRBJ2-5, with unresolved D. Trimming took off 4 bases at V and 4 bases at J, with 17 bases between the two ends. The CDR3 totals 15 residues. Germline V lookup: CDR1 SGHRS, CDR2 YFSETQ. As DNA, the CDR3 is TGCGCCAGCAGCGAGGTGGCCCGGCGATCAGAGACCCAGTACTTC. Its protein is CASSEVARRSETQYF.

CDR3: CASSQVTQGFEQYF. DNA for the CDR3: TGCGCCAGCAGCCAAGTTACACAGGGCTTCGAGCAGTACTTC. V usage is TRBV4-3 and J usage is TRBJ2-7; D might be TRBD1 (6 bases). V lost 1 base, J lost 6 bases, and 13 bases lay in between. In germline, CDR1 is LGHNA, CDR2 YSLEER. The CDR3 runs to 14 residues.

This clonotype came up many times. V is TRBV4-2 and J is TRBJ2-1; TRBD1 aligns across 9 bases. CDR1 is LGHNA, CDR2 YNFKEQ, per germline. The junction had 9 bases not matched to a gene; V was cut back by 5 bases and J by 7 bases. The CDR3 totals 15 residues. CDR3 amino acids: CASSKAWTGVNEQFF. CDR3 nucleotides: TGTGCCAGCAGCAAGGCCTGGACAGGGGTGAATGAGCAGTTCTTC.

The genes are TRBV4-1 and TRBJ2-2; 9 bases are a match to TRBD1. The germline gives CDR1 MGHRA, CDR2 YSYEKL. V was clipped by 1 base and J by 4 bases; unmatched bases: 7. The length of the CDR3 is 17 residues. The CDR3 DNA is TGCGCCAGCAGCCAAGTCACAGGGGGCCGCGGCACCGGGGAGCTGTTTTTT. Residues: CASSQVTGGRGTGELFF.

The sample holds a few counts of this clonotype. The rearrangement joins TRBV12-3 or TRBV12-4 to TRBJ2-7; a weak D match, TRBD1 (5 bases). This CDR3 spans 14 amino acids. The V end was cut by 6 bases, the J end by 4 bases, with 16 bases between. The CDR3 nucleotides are TGTGCCAGCAGCCCGGCTTTACAGGAATACGAGCAGTACTTC. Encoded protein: CASSPALQEYEQYF.

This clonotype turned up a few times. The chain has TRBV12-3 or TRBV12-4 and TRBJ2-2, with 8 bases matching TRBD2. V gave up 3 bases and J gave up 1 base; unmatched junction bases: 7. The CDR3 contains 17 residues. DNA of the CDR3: TGTGCCAGCAGTTTCGCCCTAGCGGGCCGGAACACCGGGGAGCTGTTTTTT. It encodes CASSFALAGRNTGELFF.

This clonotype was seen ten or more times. This CDR3 reads CSVADNTEAFF. DNA of the CDR3: TGCAGCGTCGCAGATAACACTGAAGCTTTCTTT. The V and J genes are TRBV29-1 and TRBJ1-1; D gene ambiguous. From germline, CDR1 is SQVTM and CDR2 ANQGSEA. This CDR3 has 11 amino acids. V shed 6 bases and J shed 2 bases, with 7 bases lying between them.

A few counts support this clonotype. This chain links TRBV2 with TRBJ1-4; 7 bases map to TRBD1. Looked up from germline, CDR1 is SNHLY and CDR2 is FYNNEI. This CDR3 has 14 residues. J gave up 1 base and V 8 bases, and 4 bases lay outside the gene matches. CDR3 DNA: TGTGCCAGCCGTTGGGACAGAACTAATGAAAAACTGTTTTTT. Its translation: CASRWDRTNEKLFF.

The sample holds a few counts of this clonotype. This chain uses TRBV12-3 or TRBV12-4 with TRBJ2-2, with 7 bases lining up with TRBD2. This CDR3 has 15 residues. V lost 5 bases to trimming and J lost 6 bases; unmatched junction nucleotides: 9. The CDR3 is CASSGAGVFPGELFF. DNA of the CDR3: TGTGCCAGCAGTGGTGCGGGGGTCTTTCCCGGGGAGCTGTTTTTT.

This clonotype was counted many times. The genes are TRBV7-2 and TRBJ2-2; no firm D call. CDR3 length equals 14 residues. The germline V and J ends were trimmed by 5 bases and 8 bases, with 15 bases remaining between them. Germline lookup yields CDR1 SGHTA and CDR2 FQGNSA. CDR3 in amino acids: CASSRNVGFGELFF. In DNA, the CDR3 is TGTGCCAGCAGCCGGAACGTGGGGTTTGGGGAGCTGTTTTTT.

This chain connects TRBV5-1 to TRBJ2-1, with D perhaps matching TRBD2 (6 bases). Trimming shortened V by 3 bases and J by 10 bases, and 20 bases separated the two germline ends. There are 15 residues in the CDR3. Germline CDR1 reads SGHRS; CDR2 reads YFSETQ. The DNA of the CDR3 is TGCGCCAGCAGCTGGGACGGAGGGGCCGGACGAGAGCAGTTCTTC. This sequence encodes CASSWDGGAGREQFF. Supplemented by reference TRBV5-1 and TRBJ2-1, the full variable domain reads KAGVTQTPRYLIKTRGQQVTLSCSPISGHRSVSWYQQTPGQGLQFLFEYFSETQRNKGNFPGRFSGRQFSNSRSEMNVSTLELGDSALYLCASSWDGGAGREQFFGPGTRLTVL.

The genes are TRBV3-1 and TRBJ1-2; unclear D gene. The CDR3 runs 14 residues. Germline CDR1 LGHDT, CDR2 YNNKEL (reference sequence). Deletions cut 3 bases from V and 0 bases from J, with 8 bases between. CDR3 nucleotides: TGTGCCAGCAGCCAGCGGGGTTCTAACTATGGCTACACCTTC. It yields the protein CASSQRGSNYGYTF.

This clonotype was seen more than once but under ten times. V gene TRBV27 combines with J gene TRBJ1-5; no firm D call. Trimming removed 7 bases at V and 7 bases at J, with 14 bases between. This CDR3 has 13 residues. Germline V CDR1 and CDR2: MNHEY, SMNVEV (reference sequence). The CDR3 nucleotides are TGTGCCAGCACGACAAATATTGGACAGCCCCAGCATTTT. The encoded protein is CASTTNIGQPQHF.

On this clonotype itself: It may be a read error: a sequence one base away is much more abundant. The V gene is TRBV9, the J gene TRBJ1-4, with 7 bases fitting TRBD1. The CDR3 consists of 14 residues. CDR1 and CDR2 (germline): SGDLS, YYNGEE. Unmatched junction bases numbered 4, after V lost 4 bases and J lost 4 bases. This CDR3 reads CASSSGQLNEKLFF. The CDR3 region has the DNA TGTGCCAGCAGCTCGGGACAGCTTAATGAAAAACTGTTTTTT.

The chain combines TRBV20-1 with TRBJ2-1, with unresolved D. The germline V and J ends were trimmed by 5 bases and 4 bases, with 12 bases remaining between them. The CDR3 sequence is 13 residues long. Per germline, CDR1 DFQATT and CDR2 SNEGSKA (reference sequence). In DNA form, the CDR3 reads TGCAGTGCTTCACGAACCCGGTACAATGAGCAGTTCTTC. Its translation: CSASRTRYNEQFF.

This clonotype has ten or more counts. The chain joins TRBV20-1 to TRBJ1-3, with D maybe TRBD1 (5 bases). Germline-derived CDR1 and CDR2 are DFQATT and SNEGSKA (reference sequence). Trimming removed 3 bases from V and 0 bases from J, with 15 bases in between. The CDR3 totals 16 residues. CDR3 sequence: CSARGQGGNSGNTIYF. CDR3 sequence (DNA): TGCAGTGCTAGGGGGCAGGGAGGGAACTCTGGAAACACCATATATTTT.

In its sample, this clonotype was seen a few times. The CDR3 region is CASRGLQGIMNTEAFF. As DNA, the CDR3 is TGTGCCAGTAGAGGATTACAGGGTATCATGAACACTGAAGCTTTCTTT. The chain carries TRBV19 and TRBJ1-1; D may be TRBD1 (6 bases). The germline CDR1 and CDR2 sequences are LNHDA and SQIVND (reference sequence). V lost 6 bases, J lost 0 bases, and 17 bases lay in between. The CDR3 sequence is 16 residues long.

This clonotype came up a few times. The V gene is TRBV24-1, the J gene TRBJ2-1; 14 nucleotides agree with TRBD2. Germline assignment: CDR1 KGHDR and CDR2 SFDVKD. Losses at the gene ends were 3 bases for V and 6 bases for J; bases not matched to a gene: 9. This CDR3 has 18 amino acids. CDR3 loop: CATSDQSGLAGVGNEQFF. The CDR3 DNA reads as TGTGCCACCAGTGATCAGTCGGGACTAGCGGGAGTGGGCAATGAGCAGTTCTTC.

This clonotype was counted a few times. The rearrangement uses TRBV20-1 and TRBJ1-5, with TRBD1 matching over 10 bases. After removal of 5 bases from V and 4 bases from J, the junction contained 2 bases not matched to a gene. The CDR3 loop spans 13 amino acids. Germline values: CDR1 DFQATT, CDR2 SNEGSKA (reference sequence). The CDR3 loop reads CSALDRGNQPQHF. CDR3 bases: TGCAGTGCTTTGGACAGGGGGAATCAGCCCCAGCATTTT.